This T cell receptor (beta chain) was observed in a study of human T cells and chemical hapten exposure. About the study: In the sensitization step, 2% DPC was placed on around 2 cm by around 2 cm of upper inner arm skin. Mainly, slight library volume differences in the pool made TCR yields vary.

The CDR3 sequence is 12 residues long. The germline V gene encodes CDR1 DFQATT and CDR2 SNEGSKA (reference sequence). Trimming left V 2 bases short and J 4 bases short, with 6 bases between. TCRdb processed the RACE reads anew with MiXCR; each CDR3 protein has one entry. The sample records around 380,000 distinct CDR3 sequences, approximately 4.4% being singletons. Stated time point: patch test 1, 2 weeks after DPC sensitization. Treatment noted: therapeutic diphenylcyclopropenone sensitization with weekly scalp DPC. Alopecia patients, 18 to 70 years old and DPC-suitable, served as donors. Total RNA extraction was carried out from unfractionated whole blood.

This clonotype was obtained from a woman in her 50s with alopecia areata. Some clones in this sample may be carry-over from other donors' samples. The sample here was whole blood, taken in connection with sensitization to the hapten diphenylcyclopropenone (DPC). V and J are TRBV20-1 and TRBJ1-5; D is unresolved. As DNA, the CDR3 is TGCAGTGCTAGATGGGTGAATCAGCCCCAGCATTTT. Amino acids: CSARWVNQPQHF.